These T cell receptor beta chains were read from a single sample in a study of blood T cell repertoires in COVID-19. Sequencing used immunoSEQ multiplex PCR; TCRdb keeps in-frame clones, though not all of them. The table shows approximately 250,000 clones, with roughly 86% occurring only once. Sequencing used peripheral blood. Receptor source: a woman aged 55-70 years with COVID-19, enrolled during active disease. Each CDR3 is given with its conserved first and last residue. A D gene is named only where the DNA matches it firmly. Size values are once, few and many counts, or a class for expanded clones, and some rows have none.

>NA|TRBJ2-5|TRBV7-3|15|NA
TGTGCCAGCAGCTTAGGGCTTGGGGGCGGAGAGACCCAGTACTTC
CASSLGLGGGETQYF
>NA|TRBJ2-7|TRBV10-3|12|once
TGTGCCATCAGTGAGCCCGGAGGAGTCAGTGGCTTC
CAISEPGGVSGF
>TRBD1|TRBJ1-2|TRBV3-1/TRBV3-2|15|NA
TGTGCCAGCAGCTATAGTGGGACAGGGGTGCGTGGCTACACCTTC
CASSYSGTGVRGYTF
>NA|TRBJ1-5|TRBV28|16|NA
TGTGCCAGCAGTTTGAGTGGTCAGGGCGGCAATCAGCCCCAGCATTTT
CASSLSGQGGNQPQHF
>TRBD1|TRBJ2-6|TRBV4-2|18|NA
TGTGCCAGCAGCCAACAACAGGGGGGTCTATCTGGGGCCAACGTCCTGACTTTC
CASSQQQGGLSGANVLTF
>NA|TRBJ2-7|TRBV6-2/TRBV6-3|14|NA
TGTGCCAGCAGTCCGCAACCCGGGATAGGCGAGCAGTACTTC
CASSPQPGIGEQYF
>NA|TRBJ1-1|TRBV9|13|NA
TGTGCCAGCAGCCCCCCCGGGTCTTCTGAAGCTTTCTTT
CASSPPGSSEAFF
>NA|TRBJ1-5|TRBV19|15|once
TGTGCCAGTAGCGGGAGACCTGTTAGCAATCAGCCCCAGCATTTT
CASSGRPVSNQPQHF
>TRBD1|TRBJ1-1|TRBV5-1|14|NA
TGCGCCAGTAGGACAGGGGGCGGGTATACTGAAGCTTTCTTT
CASRTGGGYTEAFF
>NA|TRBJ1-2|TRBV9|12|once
TGTGCCAGCAGCGCTCAGGGATTCGGCTACACCTTC
CASSAQGFGYTF
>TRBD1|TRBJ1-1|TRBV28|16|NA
TGTGCCAGCAGTCACAGGGGGCGAGGTGTAAACACTGAAGCTTTCTTT
CASSHRGRGVNTEAFF
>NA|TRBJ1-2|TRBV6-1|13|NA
TGTGCCAGCAGTGAAGTCGGTCCACTCGGCTACACCTTC
CASSEVGPLGYTF